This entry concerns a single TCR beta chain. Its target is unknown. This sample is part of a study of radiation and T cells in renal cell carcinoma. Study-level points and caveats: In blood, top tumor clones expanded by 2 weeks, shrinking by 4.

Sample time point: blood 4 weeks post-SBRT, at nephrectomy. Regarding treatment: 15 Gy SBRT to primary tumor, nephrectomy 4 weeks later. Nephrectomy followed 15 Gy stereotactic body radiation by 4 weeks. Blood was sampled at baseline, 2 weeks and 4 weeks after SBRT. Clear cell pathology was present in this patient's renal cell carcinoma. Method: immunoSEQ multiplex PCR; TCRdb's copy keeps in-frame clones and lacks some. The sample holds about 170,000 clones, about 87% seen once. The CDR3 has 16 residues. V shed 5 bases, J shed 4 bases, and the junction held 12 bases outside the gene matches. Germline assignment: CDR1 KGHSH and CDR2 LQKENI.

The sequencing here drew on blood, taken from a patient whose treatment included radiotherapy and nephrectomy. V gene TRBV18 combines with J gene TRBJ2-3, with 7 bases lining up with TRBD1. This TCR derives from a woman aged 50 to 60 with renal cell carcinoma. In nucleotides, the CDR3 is TGTGCCAGCTCAAGAGAGGGGACAGAAGGAGCAGATACGCAGTATTTT. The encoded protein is CASSREGTEGADTQYF.